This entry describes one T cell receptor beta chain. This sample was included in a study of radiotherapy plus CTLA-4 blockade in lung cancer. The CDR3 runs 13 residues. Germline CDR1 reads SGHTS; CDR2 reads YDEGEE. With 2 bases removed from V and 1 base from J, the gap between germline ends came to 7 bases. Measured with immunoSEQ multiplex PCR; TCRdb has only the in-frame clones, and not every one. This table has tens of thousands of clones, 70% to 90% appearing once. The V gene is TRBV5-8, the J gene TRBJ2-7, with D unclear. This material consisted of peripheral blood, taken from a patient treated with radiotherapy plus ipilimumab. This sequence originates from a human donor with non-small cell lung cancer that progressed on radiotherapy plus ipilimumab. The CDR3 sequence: CASSFGDSYEQYF. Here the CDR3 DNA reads TGTGCCAGCAGCTTTGGCGATTCCTACGAGCAGTACTTC.